This T cell receptor beta chain was sequenced in a study of tumor-infiltrating lymphocytes in glioblastoma multiforme. Looked up from germline, CDR1 is SGHRS and CDR2 is YFSETQ. This CDR3 comprises 13 residues. V lost 0 bases and J 7 bases, leaving 7 bases between the germline ends. In regard to this clonotype: What it binds is not known.

Three nested ARM-PCR rounds with V-beta and C-beta primers built TCRB libraries. TCRB cDNA was made from 0.5 ug total RNA. Unique molecular identifiers were not described for the libraries. TCRdb reprocessed the multiplex PCR reads with MiXCR, giving one entry per CDR3 protein. The sample records 15,000 to 20,000 distinct CDR3 sequences, about two thirds being singletons. Study-level results: Detected clone frequencies may not reflect cell counts, being RNA-based. No surface-marker sorting into functional T cell subtypes was done.

The sequence came from a male donor with glioblastoma. V gene TRBV5-1 combines with J gene TRBJ2-2; D remains ambiguous. The sample taken for sequencing was peripheral blood. The CDR3 DNA follows: TGCGCCAGCAGCTTGGAGTTGGGCGGGGAGCTGTTTTTT. Amino acids: CASSLELGGELFF.